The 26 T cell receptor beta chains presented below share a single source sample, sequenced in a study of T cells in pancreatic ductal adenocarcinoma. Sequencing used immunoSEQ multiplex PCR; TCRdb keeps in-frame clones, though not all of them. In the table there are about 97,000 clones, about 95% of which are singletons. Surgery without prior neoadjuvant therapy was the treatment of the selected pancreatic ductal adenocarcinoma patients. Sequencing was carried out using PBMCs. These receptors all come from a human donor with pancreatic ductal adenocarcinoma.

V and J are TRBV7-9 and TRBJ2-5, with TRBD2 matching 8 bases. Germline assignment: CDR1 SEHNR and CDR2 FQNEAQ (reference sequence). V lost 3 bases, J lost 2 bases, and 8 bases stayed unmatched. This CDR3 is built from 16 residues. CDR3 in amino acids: CASSFAGGGAQETQYF. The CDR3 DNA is TGTGCCAGCAGCTTCGCGGGGGGAGGGGCACAAGAGACCCAGTACTTC. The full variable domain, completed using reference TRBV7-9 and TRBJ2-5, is DTGVSQNPRHKITKRGQNVTFRCDPISEHNRLYWYRQTLGQGPEFLTYFQNEAQLEKSRLLSDRFSAERPKGSFSTLEIQRTEQGDSAMYLCASSFAGGGAQETQYFGPGTRLLVL.

In DNA form, the CDR3 reads TGTGCCAGCTCACCGCAGGGAACCAGCAATCAGCCCCAGCATTTT. Its translation: CASSPQGTSNQPQHF. V is TRBV18 and J is TRBJ1-5; perhaps TRBD1 as D (5 bases). Germline values: CDR1 KGHSH, CDR2 LQKENI. The ends were cut back, 3 bases at V and 1 base at J, with 10 bases in the middle. The CDR3 loop spans 15 amino acids.

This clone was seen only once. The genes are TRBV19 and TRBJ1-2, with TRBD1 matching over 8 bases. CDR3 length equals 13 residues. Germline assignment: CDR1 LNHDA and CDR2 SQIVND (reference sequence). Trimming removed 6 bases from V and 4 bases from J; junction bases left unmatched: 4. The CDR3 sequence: CASRRDRGYGYTF. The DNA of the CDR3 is TGTGCCAGTAGGAGAGACAGGGGCTATGGCTACACCTTC.

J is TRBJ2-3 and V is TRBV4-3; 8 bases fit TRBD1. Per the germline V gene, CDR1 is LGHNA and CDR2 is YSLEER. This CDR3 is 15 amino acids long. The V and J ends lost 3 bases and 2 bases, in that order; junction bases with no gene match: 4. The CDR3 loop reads CASSQQGQDTDTQYF. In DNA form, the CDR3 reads TGCGCCAGCAGCCAGCAGGGACAGGACACAGATACGCAGTATTTT.

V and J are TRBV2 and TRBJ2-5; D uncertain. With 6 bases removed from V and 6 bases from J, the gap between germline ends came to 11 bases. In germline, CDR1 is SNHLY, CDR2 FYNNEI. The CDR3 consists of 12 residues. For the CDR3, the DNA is TGTGCCAGCAGCCTAATGCCCCAGACCCAGTACTTC. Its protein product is CASSLMPQTQYF.

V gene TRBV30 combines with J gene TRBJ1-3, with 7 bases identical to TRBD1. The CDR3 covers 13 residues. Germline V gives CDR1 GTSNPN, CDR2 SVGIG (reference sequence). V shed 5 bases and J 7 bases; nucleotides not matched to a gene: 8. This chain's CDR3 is CAWRQGGGNTIYF. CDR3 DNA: TGTGCCTGGCGACAGGGTGGTGGGAACACCATATATTTT.

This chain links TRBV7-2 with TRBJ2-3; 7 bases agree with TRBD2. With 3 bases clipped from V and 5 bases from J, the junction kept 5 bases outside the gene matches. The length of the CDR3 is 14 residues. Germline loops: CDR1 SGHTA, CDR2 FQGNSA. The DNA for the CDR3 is TGTGCCAGCAGCTTGATGGGGGAGGGAGATACGCAGTATTTT. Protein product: CASSLMGEGDTQYF.

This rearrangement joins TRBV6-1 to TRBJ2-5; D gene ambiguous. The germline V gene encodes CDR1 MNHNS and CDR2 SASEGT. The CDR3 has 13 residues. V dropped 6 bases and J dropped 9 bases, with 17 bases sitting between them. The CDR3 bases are TGTGCCAGCAGGGTTCTAGTCCCCGAGTCCCAGTACTTC. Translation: CASRVLVPESQYF.

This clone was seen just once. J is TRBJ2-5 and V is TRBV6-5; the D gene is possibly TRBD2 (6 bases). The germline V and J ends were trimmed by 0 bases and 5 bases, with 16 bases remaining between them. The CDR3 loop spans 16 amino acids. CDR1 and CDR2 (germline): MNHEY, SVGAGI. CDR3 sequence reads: CASSYSPPGGSETQYF. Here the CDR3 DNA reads TGTGCCAGCAGTTACTCGCCCCCCGGAGGGTCCGAGACCCAGTACTTC.

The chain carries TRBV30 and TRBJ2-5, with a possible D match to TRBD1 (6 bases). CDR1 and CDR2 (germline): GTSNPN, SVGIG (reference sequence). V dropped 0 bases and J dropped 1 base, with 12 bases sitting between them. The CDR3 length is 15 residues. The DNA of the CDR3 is TGTGCCTGGAGTGTACCCTGGACAGTCCAAGAGACCCAGTACTTC. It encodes CAWSVPWTVQETQYF.

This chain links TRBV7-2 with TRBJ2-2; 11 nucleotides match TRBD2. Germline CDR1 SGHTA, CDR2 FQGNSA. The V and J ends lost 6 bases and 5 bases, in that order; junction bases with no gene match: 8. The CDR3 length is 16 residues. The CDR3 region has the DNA TGTGCCAGCAGACTACCGGGACTAGCGGAAACCGGGGAGCTGTTTTTT. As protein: CASRLPGLAETGELFF.

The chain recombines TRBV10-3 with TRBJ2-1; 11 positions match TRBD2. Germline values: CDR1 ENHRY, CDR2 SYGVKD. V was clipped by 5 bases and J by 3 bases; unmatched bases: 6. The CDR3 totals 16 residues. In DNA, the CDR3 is TGTGCCATCAGTACTGGGACTAGCGGAGACTACAATGAGCAGTTCTTC. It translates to CAISTGTSGDYNEQFF.

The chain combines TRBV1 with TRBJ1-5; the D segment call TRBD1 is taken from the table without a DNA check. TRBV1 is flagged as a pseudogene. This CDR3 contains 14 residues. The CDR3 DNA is TGCACCAGCAGCCAGGGGGCGGACAATCAGCCCCAGCATTTT. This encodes CTSSQGADNQPQHF.

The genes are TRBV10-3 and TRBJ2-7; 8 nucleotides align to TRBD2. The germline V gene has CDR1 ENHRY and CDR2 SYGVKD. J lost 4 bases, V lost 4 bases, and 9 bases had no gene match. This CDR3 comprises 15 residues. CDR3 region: CAISGGASGLYEQYF. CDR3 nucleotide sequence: TGTGCCATCAGTGGGGGGGCTAGCGGGTTGTACGAGCAGTACTTC.

The CDR3 coding sequence is TGTGCCAGTAAAGGCAGGGAACCTTTTAACTATGGCTACACCTTC. It encodes CASKGREPFNYGYTF. V and J are TRBV19 and TRBJ1-2, with D possibly TRBD1 on 5 matching bases. Trimming pared 7 bases from V and 1 base from J, leaving 16 bases between. Germline CDR1 LNHDA, CDR2 SQIVND (reference sequence). CDR3 length: 15 amino acids. The complete variable domain, with remaining parts taken from reference TRBV19 and TRBJ1-2, reads DGGITQSPKYLFRKEGQNVTLSCEQNLNHDAMYWYRQDPGQGLRLIYYSQIVNDFQKGDIAEGYSVSREKKESFPLTVTSAQKNPTAFYLCASKGREPFNYGYTFGSGTRLTVV.

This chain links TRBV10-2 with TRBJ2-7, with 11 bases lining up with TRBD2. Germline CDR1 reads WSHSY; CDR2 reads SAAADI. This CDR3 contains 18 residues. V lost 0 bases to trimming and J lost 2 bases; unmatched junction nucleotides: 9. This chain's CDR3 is CASSESQGLAGGAYEQYF. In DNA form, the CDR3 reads TGCGCCAGCAGTGAGTCCCAAGGGCTAGCGGGAGGAGCCTACGAGCAGTACTTC.

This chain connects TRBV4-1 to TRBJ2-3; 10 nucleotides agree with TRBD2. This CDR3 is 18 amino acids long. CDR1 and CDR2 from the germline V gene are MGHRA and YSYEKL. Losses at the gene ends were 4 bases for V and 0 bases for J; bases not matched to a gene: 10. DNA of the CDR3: TGCGCCAGCAGCCGGCCACCCGGGACTAGCGAAAGCACAGATACGCAGTATTTT. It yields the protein CASSRPPGTSESTDTQYF.

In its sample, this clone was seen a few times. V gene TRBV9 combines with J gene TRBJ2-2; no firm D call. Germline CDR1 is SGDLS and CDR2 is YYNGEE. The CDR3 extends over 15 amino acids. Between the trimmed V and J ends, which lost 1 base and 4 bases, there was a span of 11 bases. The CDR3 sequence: CASSVSGIGTGELFF. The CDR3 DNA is TGTGCCAGCAGCGTATCGGGTATCGGCACCGGGGAGCTGTTTTTT.

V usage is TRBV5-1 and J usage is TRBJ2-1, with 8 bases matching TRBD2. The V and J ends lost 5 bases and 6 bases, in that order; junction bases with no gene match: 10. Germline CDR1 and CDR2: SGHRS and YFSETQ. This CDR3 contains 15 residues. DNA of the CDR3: TGCGCCAGCAGACTTAGCGGGACCTCCCTCAATGAGCAGTTCTTC. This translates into CASRLSGTSLNEQFF.

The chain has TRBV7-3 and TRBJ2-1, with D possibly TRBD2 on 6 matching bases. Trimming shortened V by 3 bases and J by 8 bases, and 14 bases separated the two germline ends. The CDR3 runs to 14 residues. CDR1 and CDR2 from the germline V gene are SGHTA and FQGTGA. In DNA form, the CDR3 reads TGTGCCAGCAGCTTCCAAGGGACTCTGGATGAGCAGTTCTTC. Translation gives CASSFQGTLDEQFF. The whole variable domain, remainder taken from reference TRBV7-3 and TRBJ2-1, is GAGVSQTPSNKVTEKGKYVELRCDPISGHTALYWYRQSLGQGPEFLIYFQGTGAADDSGLPNDRFFAVRPEGSVSTLKIQRTERGDSAVYLCASSFQGTLDEQFFGPGTRLTVL.

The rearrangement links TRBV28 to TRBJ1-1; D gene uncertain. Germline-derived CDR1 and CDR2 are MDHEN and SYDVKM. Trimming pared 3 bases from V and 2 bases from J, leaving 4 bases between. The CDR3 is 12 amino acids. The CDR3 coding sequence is TGTGCCAGCAGTTTCCCTAACACTGAAGCTTTCTTT. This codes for CASSFPNTEAFF.

Written as DNA, the CDR3 is TGTGCCAGCAGCCAACCGGGACTAGGCACGTACAATGAGCAGTTCTTC. It specifies CASSQPGLGTYNEQFF. The chain uses TRBV14 and TRBJ2-1, with TRBD2 matching 8 bases. Looked up from germline, CDR1 is SGHDN and CDR2 is FVKESK. CDR3 length: 16 residues. V was clipped by 2 bases and J by 4 bases; unmatched bases: 7.

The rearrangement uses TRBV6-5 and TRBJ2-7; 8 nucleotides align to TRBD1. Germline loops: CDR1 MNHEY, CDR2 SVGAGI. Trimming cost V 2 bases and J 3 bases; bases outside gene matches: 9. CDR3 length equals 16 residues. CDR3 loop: CASSYDTPDRGYEQYF. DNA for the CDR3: TGTGCCAGCAGTTACGATACCCCAGACAGGGGCTACGAGCAGTACTTC.

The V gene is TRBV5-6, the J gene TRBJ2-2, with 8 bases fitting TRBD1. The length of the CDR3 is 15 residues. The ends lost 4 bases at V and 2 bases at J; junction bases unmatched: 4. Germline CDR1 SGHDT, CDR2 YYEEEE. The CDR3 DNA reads TGTGCCAGCAGCCGAGGGACAGGAAACACCGGGGAGCTGTTTTTT. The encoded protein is CASSRGTGNTGELFF.

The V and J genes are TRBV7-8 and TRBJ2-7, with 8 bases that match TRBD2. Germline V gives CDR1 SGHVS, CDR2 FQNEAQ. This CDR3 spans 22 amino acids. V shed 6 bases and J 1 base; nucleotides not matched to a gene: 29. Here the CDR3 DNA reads TGTGCCAGCAGGGATACCAACCTCCGCCGAACAGCGGGAGCAAGGCCTTCCTACGAGCAGTACTTC. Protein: CASRDTNLRRTAGARPSYEQYF.

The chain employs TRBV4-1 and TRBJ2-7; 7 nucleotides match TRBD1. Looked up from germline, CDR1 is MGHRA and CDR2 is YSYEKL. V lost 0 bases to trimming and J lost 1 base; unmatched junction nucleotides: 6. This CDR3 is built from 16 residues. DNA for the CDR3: TGCGCCAGCAGCCAAGATTCTACAGGGGTATCCTACGAGCAGTACTTC. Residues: CASSQDSTGVSYEQYF.